This T cell receptor (beta chain) was sequenced during a study of cytomegalovirus exposure and HLA in healthy donors. Study summary: Both the 120 validation repertoires and the 600 to 750 first-cohort repertoires used the same platform, as reported by a later analysis.

There are 16 residues in the CDR3. Germline V gene lookup returns CDR1 LNHDA and CDR2 SQIVND (reference sequence). Trimming left V 5 bases short and J 7 bases short, with 18 bases between. The assay was immunoSEQ multiplex PCR, and TCRdb's table has in-frame clones only and misses some. The sample yields roughly 300,000 clones, around 90% seen once. This chain connects TRBV19 to TRBJ1-6, with D maybe TRBD1 (5 bases). This TCR derives from a woman in her 30s in good health and CMV-seropositive. The material sequenced was PBMCs. Here the CDR3 DNA reads TGTGCCAGTAGTTCGCTTCAGGGAATGGCAAATTCACCCCTCCACTTT. Its translation is CASSSLQGMANSPLHF.